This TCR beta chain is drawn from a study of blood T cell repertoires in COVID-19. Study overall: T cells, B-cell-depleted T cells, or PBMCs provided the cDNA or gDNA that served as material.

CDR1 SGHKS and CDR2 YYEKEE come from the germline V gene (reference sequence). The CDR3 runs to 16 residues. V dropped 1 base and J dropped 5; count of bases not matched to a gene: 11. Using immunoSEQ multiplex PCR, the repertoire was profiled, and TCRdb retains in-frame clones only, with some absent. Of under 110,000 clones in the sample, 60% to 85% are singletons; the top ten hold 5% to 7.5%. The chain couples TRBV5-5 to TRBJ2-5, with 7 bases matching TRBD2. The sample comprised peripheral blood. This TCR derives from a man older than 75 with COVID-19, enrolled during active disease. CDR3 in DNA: TGTGCCAGCAGCTTGCGGGCTAGCGGAGAGGGGGAGACCCAGTACTTC. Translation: CASSLRASGEGETQYF. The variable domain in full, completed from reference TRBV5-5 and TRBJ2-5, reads DAGVTQSPTHLIKTRGQQVTLRCSPISGHKSVSWYQQVLGQGPQFIFQYYEKEERGRGNFPDRFSARQFPNYSSELNVNALLLGDSALYLCASSLRASGEGETQYFGPGTRLLVL.